The clone carrying this T cell receptor beta chain was detected only once. The CDR3 is 14 residues long. Germline CDR1 and CDR2: MNHEY and SMNVEV (reference sequence). V shed 1 base and J shed 6 bases, with 12 bases lying between them. These data belong to a study of blood T cell repertoires in COVID-19. Assay: immunoSEQ multiplex PCR; the TCRdb copy retains only in-frame clones and omits some. The table has approximately 390,000 clones, roughly 88% seen once. The TCR was taken from a woman aged 40 to 49 with acute COVID-19. The sequenced sample was PBMCs or T cells enriched from blood (not recorded which). The chain uses TRBV27 and TRBJ1-1, with D perhaps matching TRBD1 (5 bases). The CDR3 nucleotides read TGTGCCAGCAGTTTATTGGGGGGTGGCCCTGAAGCTTTCTTT. Encoded protein: CASSLLGGGPEAFF.